Listed below are T cell receptor beta chains from one sample, sequenced in a study of blood T cell repertoires in COVID-19. Method: immunoSEQ multiplex PCR; TCRdb's copy keeps in-frame clones and lacks some. The table has nearly 350,000 clones, approximately 82% seen once. The sequenced sample was peripheral blood. The receptors derive from a man aged 25 to 45 with active or convalescent COVID-19. Each CDR3 is given with its conserved first and last residue. The D gene is left open where the match is weak. The size entry is marked missing in some rows and otherwise reads once, few, many or a size class.

.	TRBJ2-3	once	TRBV18	TGTGCCAGCTCGCCGCGAGATACGCAGTATTTT	CASSPRDTQYF
.	TRBJ2-7	.	TRBV5-1	TGCGCCAGCAGCTTGGCCCCGGGACTGAGCTCCTACGAGCAGTACTTC	CASSLAPGLSSYEQYF
.	TRBJ2-5	.	TRBV6-2/TRBV6-3	TGTGCCAGCAGTCATCAAGAGACCCAGTACTTC	CASSHQETQYF
.	TRBJ1-1	few	TRBV28	TGTGCCAGCAGTAGCTTACCCACTGAAGCTTTCTTT	CASSSLPTEAFF
TRBD2	TRBJ2-2	.	TRBV15	TGTGCCACCAGCGGGGGACTAGCGGGAGTCGGGGAGCTGTTTTTT	CATSGGLAGVGELFF
TRBD1	TRBJ2-1	.	TRBV11-2	TGTGCCAGCAGCTTAGAGGGGACAGTTTACAATGAGCAGTTCTTC	CASSLEGTVYNEQFF
.	TRBJ1-5	.	TRBV6-2/TRBV6-3	TGTGCCAGCAGTCGGTGGGGGAAGGTAGGGCGGGGGCAGCCCCAGCATTTT	CASSRWGKVGRGQPQHF
TRBD1	TRBJ2-3	.	TRBV24-1	TGTGCCACCAGTGACCGGGACAGCTTCACAGATACGCAGTATTTT	CATSDRDSFTDTQYF
TRBD1	TRBJ1-2	.	TRBV2	TGTGCCAGGGACAGGGGTGGCTACACCTTC	CARDRGGYTF
.	TRBJ1-3	once	TRBV11-2	TGTGCCAGCAGCTTCAGTCACTCTGGAAACACCATATATTTT	CASSFSHSGNTIYF